Each of the 9 T cell receptor beta chains below was sequenced from the same sample in a study of early T cells in non-severe SARS-CoV-2 infection. TCRdb redid the calling of the 5' RACE reads with MiXCR, one entry per CDR3 protein. The sample includes approximately 69,000 distinct CDR3 sequences, 12% seen only once; the top ten take 6% to 7%. The sequenced sample was whole blood. The receptors derive from an adult who was a healthcare worker with PCR-confirmed SARS-CoV-2 infection or an uninfected control (not recorded which).

This clonotype has ten or more counts. The chain is built from TRBV5-1 and TRBJ2-1; tentative D call: TRBD2 (6 bases). From germline, CDR1 is SGHRS and CDR2 YFSETQ. Trimming took off 6 bases at V and 8 bases at J, with 18 bases between the two ends. The CDR3 has 14 residues. The chain's CDR3 is CASTTGLFTDEQFF. In DNA, the CDR3 is TGCGCCAGCACCACGGGACTCTTTACGGATGAGCAGTTCTTC.

This clonotype showed up many times. The J gene is TRBJ2-5, the V gene TRBV7-6; D tentatively reads TRBD1 or TRBD2 (5 bases each). The CDR3 has 14 residues. Germline V CDR1 and CDR2: SGHVS, FNYEAQ. Trimming pared 5 bases from V and 5 bases from J, leaving 15 bases between. CDR3 sequence reads: CASSRRGGGETQYF. The CDR3 nucleotides read TGTGCCAGCAGCCGAAGGGGCGGCGGGGAGACCCAGTACTTC.

This clonotype was counted only a few times. This chain uses TRBV29-1 with TRBJ1-2, with D tentatively TRBD1 (6 bases). The germline gives CDR1 SQVTM, CDR2 ANQGSEA. Between the trimmed V and J ends, which lost 3 bases and 4 bases, there was a span of 12 bases. The CDR3 spans 13 residues. CDR3 bases: TGCAGCGTTGACAGGGGCGCAGGCTATGGCTACACCTTC. Amino acid sequence: CSVDRGAGYGYTF.

The V gene is TRBV20-1, the J gene TRBJ2-1, with 13 bases that match TRBD2. This CDR3 has 13 amino acids. CDR1 is DFQATT, CDR2 SNEGSKA, per germline (reference sequence). V lost 6 bases, J lost 6 bases, and 2 bases stayed unmatched. The DNA of the CDR3 is TGCAGTGCCAGACTAGCGGGAGGCAATGAGCAGTTCTTC. Translation gives CSARLAGGNEQFF.

This clonotype was recorded a few times. The chain combines TRBV19 with TRBJ2-7; 12 bases align to TRBD2. This CDR3 contains 15 residues. V lost 3 bases and J lost 3; bases outside the gene matches: 3. The V gene's germline CDR1 is LNHDA and CDR2 SQIVND (reference sequence). CDR3 in DNA: TGTGCCAGTAGTATCCCGGGACTAGCGGGCTACGAGCAGTACTTC. Encoded protein: CASSIPGLAGYEQYF. The full variable domain, with the rest looked up from reference TRBV19 and TRBJ2-7, is DGGITQSPKYLFRKEGQNVTLSCEQNLNHDAMYWYRQDPGQGLRLIYYSQIVNDFQKGDIAEGYSVSREKKESFPLTVTSAQKNPTAFYLCASSIPGLAGYEQYFGPGTRLTVT.

V usage is TRBV5-1 and J usage is TRBJ1-2; D might be TRBD1 (5 bases). This CDR3 is built from 16 residues. Trimming removed 3 bases from V and 7 bases from J, with 22 bases in between. The germline gives CDR1 SGHRS, CDR2 YFSETQ. This CDR3 is CASSSTRVGQGRGYTF. CDR3 bases: TGCGCCAGCAGCTCGACACGGGTAGGACAAGGACGTGGCTACACCTTC.

This clonotype was observed many times. This chain connects TRBV21-1 to TRBJ2-2. TRBV21-1 is marked as a pseudogene. This CDR3 region has 13 residues. The CDR3 DNA follows: TGTGCCAGCAGCAAATGGTGCATCGGGGAGCTGTTTTTT. It specifies CASSKWCIGELFF.

The chain carries TRBV4-1 and TRBJ1-1, with D unresolved. The CDR3 is 15 amino acids. Germline assignment: CDR1 MGHRA and CDR2 YSYEKL. V was trimmed by 3 bases and J by 0 bases, leaving 11 bases between them. CDR3 protein: CASSHNPVLNTEAFF. In DNA form, the CDR3 reads TGCGCCAGCAGCCACAATCCGGTCTTGAACACTGAAGCTTTCTTT.

This clonotype came up a few times. The chain joins TRBV7-2 to TRBJ1-5, with unresolved D. Trimming removed 3 bases at V and 2 bases at J, with 11 bases between. The CDR3 covers 15 residues. Germline CDR1 reads SGHTA; CDR2 reads FQGNSA. The CDR3 spells CASSLGSWGNQPQHF. CDR3 in DNA: TGTGCCAGCAGCTTGGGATCCTGGGGCAATCAGCCCCAGCATTTT.